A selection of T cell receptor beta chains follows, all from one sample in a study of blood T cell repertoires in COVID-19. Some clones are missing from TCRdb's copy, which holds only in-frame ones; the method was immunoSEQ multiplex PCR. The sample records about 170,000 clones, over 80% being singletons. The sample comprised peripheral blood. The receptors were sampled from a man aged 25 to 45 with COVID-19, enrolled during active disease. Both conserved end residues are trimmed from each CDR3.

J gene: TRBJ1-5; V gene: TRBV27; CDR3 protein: ASSLRGHSNQPQH
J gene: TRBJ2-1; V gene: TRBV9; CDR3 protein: ASSVSTWTSGGNEQF
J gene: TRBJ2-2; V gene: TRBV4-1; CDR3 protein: ASSPRGPTGELF
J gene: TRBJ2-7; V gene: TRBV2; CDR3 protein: ASSEGGTRQGRYEQY
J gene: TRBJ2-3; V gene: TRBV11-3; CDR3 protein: ASSPGQGWGDTQY
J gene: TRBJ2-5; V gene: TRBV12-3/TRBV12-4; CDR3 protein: ASSRDWQQTQY
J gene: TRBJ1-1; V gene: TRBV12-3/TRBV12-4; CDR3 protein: ASSLAPYTEAF
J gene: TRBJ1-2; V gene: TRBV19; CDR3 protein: ASSPLKGQGSYGYT
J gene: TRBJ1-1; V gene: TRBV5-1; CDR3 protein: ASSSQTGQNTEAF
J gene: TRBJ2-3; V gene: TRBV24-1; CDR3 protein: ATSALDRDDTQY
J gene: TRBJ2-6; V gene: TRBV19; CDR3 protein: ASSIGRQGVLSGANVLT
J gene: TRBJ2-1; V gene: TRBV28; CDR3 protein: ASSLLPGTSGYYNEQF
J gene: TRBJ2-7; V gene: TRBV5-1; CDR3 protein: ASSPQAQGGYEQY
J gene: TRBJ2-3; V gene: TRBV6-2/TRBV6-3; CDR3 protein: ASSLEASGVVDTQY
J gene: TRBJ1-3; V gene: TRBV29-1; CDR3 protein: SAQGASLNTIY